This T cell receptor beta chain emerged from a study of blood T cell repertoires in COVID-19. Assay: immunoSEQ multiplex PCR; the TCRdb copy retains only in-frame clones and omits some. The sample lists around 74,000 clones, roughly 90% occurring once. J was trimmed by 2 bases and V by 2 bases; bases with no gene match: 17. Germline CDR1 is MNHEY and CDR2 is SVGEGT. This CDR3 comprises 19 residues. The chain is built from TRBV6-2 or TRBV6-3 and TRBJ2-7, with 8 bases lining up with TRBD1. The sequencing input was peripheral blood. This TCR was recovered from a woman over 75 with active or convalescent COVID-19. CDR3 coding DNA: TGTGCCAGCAGTTACCTTCGGGACAGGTACATCATCCCAACCTACGAGCAGTACTTC. Its protein is CASSYLRDRYIIPTYEQYF.